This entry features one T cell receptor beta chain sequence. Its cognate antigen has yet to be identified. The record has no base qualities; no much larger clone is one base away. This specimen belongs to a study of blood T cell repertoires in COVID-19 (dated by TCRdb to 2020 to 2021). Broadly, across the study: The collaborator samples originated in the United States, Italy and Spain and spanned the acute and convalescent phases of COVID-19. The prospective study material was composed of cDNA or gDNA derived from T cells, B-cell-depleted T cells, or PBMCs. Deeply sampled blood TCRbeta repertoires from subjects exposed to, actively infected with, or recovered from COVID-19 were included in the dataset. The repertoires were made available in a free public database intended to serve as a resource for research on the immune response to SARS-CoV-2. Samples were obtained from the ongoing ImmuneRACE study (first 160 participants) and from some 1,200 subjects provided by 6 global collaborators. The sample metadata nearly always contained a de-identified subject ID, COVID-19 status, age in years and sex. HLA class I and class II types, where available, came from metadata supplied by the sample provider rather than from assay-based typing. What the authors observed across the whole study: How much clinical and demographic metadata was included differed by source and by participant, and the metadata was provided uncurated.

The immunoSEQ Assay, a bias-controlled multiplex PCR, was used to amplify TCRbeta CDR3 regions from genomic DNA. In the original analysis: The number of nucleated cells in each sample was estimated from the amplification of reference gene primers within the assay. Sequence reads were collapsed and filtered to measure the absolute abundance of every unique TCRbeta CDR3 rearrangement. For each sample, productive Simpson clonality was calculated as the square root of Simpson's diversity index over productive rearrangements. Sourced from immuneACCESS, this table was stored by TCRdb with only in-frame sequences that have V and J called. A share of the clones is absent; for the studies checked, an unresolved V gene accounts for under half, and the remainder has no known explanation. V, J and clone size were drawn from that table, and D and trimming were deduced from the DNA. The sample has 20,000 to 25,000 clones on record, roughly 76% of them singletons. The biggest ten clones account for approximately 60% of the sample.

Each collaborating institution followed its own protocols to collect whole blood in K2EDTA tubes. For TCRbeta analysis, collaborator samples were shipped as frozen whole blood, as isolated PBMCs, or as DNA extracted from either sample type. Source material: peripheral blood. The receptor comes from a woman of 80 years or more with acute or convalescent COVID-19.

The CDR3 corresponds to CASSPPGKGEQYF. The DNA is as follows: TGTGCCAGCAGTCCGCCCGGTAAGGGGGAGCAGTACTTC. This receptor chain uses TRBV28 and TRBJ2-7, and the D gene may be TRBD1, 5 bases matching. Trimming costs V 5 bases and J 7 bases, and their ends lie 15 bases apart. Inclusive of the bounding cysteine and phenylalanine, the CDR3 is 13 residues long. Only the CDR3 portion is preserved as DNA: 39 bases, with reading frame beginning at the first base. CDR1 and CDR2 (MDHEN, SYDVKM) derive from the germline V gene.